This TCR beta chain was retrieved from a study of beta chain features in type 1 diabetes. In the study overall: The patients were much like the healthy donors in age, gender and cell yields. Study-wide results and limits: Type 1 diabetes patients had TCRB CDR3s that were shorter (moderately but significantly so) in all four CD4+ subsets. For cells with high TCR expression, cDNA sequencing could yield over-representation. Comparison showed that naive, central memory and Treg TCRB repertoires appeared more similar among patients than among healthy donors. Junctions at VDJ sites from type 1 diabetes patients had fewer insertions and more deletions.

The CDR3 length is 19 residues. The junction had 10 bases not matched to a gene; V was cut back by 3 bases and J by 0 bases. Germline V gene sequence: CDR1 KGHSH, CDR2 LQKENI. This clone has only a few counts. Its target is unknown. The authors reverse transcribed all of the isolated RNA, so sequencing captured expressed TCRB transcripts. The protocol was immunoSEQ multiplex PCR, while the TCRdb copy is restricted to in-frame clones and leaves out a portion. The sample shows roughly 730,000 clones, around an eighth of them seen only once. Material: naive CD4+ T cells from blood. The TCR comes from a man aged 18 to 30 with type 1 diabetes. This chain links TRBV18 with TRBJ2-6; 8 bases map to TRBD1. The CDR3 sequence is CASSPLRDRSTSGANVLTF. CDR3 sequence (DNA): TGTGCCAGCTCACCCCTCAGGGACAGGAGCACCTCTGGGGCCAACGTCCTGACTTTC.